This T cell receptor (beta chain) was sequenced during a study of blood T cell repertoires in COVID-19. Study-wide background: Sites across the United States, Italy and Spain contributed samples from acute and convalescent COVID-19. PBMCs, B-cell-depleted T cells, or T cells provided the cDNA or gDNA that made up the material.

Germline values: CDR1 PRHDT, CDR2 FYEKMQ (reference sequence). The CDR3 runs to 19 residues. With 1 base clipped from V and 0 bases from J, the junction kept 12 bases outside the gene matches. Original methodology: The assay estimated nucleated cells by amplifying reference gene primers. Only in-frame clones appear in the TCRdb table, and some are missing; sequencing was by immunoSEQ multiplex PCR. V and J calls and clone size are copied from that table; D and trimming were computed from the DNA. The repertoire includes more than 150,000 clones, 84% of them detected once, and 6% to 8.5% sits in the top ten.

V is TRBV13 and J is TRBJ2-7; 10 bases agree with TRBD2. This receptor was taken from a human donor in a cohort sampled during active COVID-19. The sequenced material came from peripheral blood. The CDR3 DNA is TGTGCCAGCAGCTTAGCCGGGCTAGCGGGGGCCTTGAGCTCCTACGAGCAGTACTTC. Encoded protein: CASSLAGLAGALSSYEQYF.